This TCR beta chain was found in a study of T cell repertoires in cytomegalovirus infection. General study points: Ex vivo responses were dominated by HLA-C-restricted CMV-specific TCR beta clonotypes.

Germline loops: CDR1 MNHEY, CDR2 SMNVEV (reference sequence). The CDR3 is 17 amino acids. Trimming removed 2 bases at V and 5 bases at J, with 22 bases between. Remarks on this clonotype: Its antigen is not known.

From the reads, TCRdb called clonotypes with MiXCR, one entry per CDR3 protein. Among about 310,000 distinct CDR3 sequences listed, roughly 25% were seen once. The origin of this receptor is a human donor in good health (CMV status not recorded). Some clones in this sample may be carry-over from other donors' samples. Sequencing used cultured PBMCs, obtained from culture after CMV antigen stimulation. V is TRBV27 and J is TRBJ2-7; possible D gene TRBD2, 6 bases. This CDR3 reads CASSLLAVEGFIHEQYF. The CDR3 DNA reads as TGTGCCAGCAGTTTACTCGCCGTGGAGGGATTTATCCACGAGCAGTACTTC.